One sample yielded the 8 T cell receptor beta chains listed below, sequenced in a study of T cell changes during pregnancy in multiple sclerosis. Repertoires were generated with immunoSEQ multiplex PCR, while TCRdb's copy carries only in-frame clones and drops some. The data contain about 49,000 clones, approximately 94% of them singletons. The sample consisted of CD8+ T cells from peripheral blood mononuclear cells, taken before pregnancy. The receptors stem from a female donor with multiple sclerosis, enrolled in a pregnancy study.

V is TRBV4-2 and J is TRBJ2-1; TRBD1 matches 8 bases. The CDR3 extends over 16 amino acids. The germline CDR1 and CDR2 sequences are LGHNA and YNFKEQ. Germline trimming cut 4 bases from V and 9 bases from J; bases unmatched to any gene: 14. CDR3 DNA sequence: TGTGCCAGCAGCCTCCTCCGGACAGGGTCCGACAGTGAGCAGTTCTTC. Protein: CASSLLRTGSDSEQFF.

The chain recombines TRBV2 with TRBJ2-1; 13 bases are shared with TRBD2. Germline V lookup: CDR1 SNHLY, CDR2 FYNNEI. This CDR3 comprises 13 residues. V lost 8 bases to trimming and J lost 9 bases; unmatched junction nucleotides: 4. The CDR3 here is CASSTSGRREQFF. CDR3 DNA: TGTGCCAGCTCGACTAGCGGGAGGCGTGAGCAGTTCTTC.

The V and J genes are TRBV7-9 and TRBJ2-2, with TRBD1 identical over 7 bases. J gave up 7 bases and V 5 bases, and 10 bases lay outside the gene matches. The CDR3 has 15 amino acids. Germline V CDR1 and CDR2: SEHNR, FQNEAQ (reference sequence). This chain's CDR3 is CASSTHSTGIGELFF. CDR3 in DNA: TGTGCCAGCAGCACTCACTCGACAGGGATCGGGGAGCTGTTTTTT.

The V gene is TRBV6-4, the J gene TRBJ2-3; no clear D. The CDR3 sequence is 13 residues long. V was shortened by 2 bases and J by 6 bases, with 9 bases between the two germline ends. Looked up from germline, CDR1 is MRHNA and CDR2 is SNTAGT. The CDR3 DNA sequence: TGTGCCAGCAGTGACCCCCCTTTTGATACGCAGTATTTT. Translating it yields CASSDPPFDTQYF.

This clone is a singleton in its sample. The chain uses TRBV4-1 and TRBJ2-3; weak D call: TRBD2 (5 bases). The CDR3 sequence is 14 residues long. The V end lost 2 bases, the J end lost 7 bases, and 13 bases lay between the germline ends. Germline V gene data show CDR1 as MGHRA and CDR2 as YSYEKL. The CDR3: CASSQITRPYTQYF. The DNA for the CDR3 is TGCGCCAGCAGCCAAATCACTAGACCTTATACGCAGTATTTT.

The rearrangement links TRBV5-1 to TRBJ2-5, with a possible D match to TRBD2 (5 bases). Germline CDR1 SGHRS, CDR2 YFSETQ. The germline V and J ends were trimmed by 2 bases and 2 bases, with 10 bases remaining between them. This CDR3 region has 14 residues. The CDR3 sequence is CASSFNEGQETQYF. CDR3 in DNA: TGCGCCAGCAGCTTCAACGAGGGTCAAGAGACCCAGTACTTC.

The chain joins TRBV15 to TRBJ1-2; no clear D. Deletions cut 1 base from V and 4 bases from J, with 10 bases between. This CDR3 comprises 14 residues. The germline V gene encodes CDR1 LNHNV and CDR2 YYDKDF (reference sequence). CDR3 bases: TGTGCCACCAGCAGAGTCGAGTCTGCCTATGGCTACACCTTC. This codes for CATSRVESAYGYTF.

The CDR3 is CASSQDQPVGTGGSYEQYF. In nucleotides, the CDR3 is TGCGCCAGCAGCCAAGATCAACCCGTCGGGACAGGGGGGTCCTACGAGCAGTACTTC. The chain has TRBV4-3 and TRBJ2-7; 11 bases agree with TRBD1. Germline lookup yields CDR1 LGHNA and CDR2 YSLEER. This CDR3 spans 19 amino acids. The trim removed 0 bases at V and 1 base at J, leaving 11 bases unmatched.